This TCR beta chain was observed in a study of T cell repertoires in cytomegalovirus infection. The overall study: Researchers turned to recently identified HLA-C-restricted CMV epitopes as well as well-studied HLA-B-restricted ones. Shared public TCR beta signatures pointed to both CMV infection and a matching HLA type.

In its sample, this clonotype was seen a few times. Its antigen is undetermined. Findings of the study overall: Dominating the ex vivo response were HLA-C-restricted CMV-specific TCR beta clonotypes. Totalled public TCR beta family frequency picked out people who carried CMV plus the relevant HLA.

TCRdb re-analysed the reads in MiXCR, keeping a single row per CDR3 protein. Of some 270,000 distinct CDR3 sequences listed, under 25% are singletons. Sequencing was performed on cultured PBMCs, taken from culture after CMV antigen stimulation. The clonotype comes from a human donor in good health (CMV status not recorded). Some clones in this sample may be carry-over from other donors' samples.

CDR3 amino acids: CASSLEGQGWNTEAFF. CDR3 coding DNA: TGTGCCAGCAGCTTAGAGGGACAGGGCTGGAACACTGAAGCTTTCTTT. The chain combines TRBV7-9 with TRBJ1-1; 9 bases match TRBD1. The CDR3 sequence is 16 residues long. CDR1 is SEHNR and CDR2 is FQNEAQ in the germline V gene (reference sequence). V dropped 1 base and J dropped 1; count of bases not matched to a gene: 4.